This T cell receptor (beta chain) was sequenced in a study of blood T cell repertoires in COVID-19. Study background: T cells, B-cell-depleted T cells, or PBMCs provided the cDNA or gDNA that served as material.

Trimming removed 9 bases from V and 0 bases from J; junction bases left unmatched: 10. CDR3 length: 18 residues. CDR1 is SGHVS, CDR2 FNYEAQ, per germline. Clones were read by immunoSEQ multiplex PCR, and TCRdb kept only the in-frame ones, dropping some. The table has roughly 90,000 clones, about 85% seen once. The source of this sequence is a woman of 80 years or more with COVID-19, enrolled during active disease. The V gene is TRBV7-6, the J gene TRBJ2-2; TRBD2 matches at 13 bases. Sequenced: peripheral blood. CDR3 nucleotides: TGTGCCAGTACCAACCCGGGGACTAGCGGGGCGAACACCGGGGAGCTGTTTTTT. Amino acids: CASTNPGTSGANTGELFF.